Below, one T cell receptor (beta chain) is given with its context. Antigen specificity is unknown. This record comes from a study of shared clonotypes between healthy human individuals. Study summary: The cohort had two women and a few men, ages 18 to 49. Three CD4 naive, three CD4 memory, two CD8 naive and one CD8 memory plate were used per donor. General observations from the study: Some clonotypes were shared by all four sorted-subset donors, while others were not shared. The non-shared ones had lower generation probabilities than the shared ones.

Sorted-subset replicate PCR reactions were performed with 150 to 200 ng DNA, corresponding to tens of thousands of T cell genomes. The table came from immunoSEQ multiplex PCR; TCRdb's copy has only in-frame clones and leaves some out. This sample has about 960,000 clones, with about three quarters found just once. The V end lost 1 base, the J end lost 3 bases, and 19 bases lay between the germline ends. Germline CDR1 is SNHLY and CDR2 is FYNNEI. The length of the CDR3 is 17 residues. The sequence was collected from a young man in good health. The sample consisted of memory CD4+ T cells sorted from blood. Subset described: CD45RA-negative fraction. The chain combines TRBV2 with TRBJ2-7; D remains ambiguous. CDR3 sequence reads: CASSEGPKTQLNYEQYF. In DNA, the CDR3 is TGTGCCAGCAGTGAAGGGCCGAAGACCCAACTAAACTACGAGCAGTACTTC.